The text below deals with one TCR beta chain. No antigen is known for it. Assay used: immunoSEQ multiplex PCR; TCRdb lists only in-frame clones, some missing. The sample lists around 88,000 clones; about 90% were seen once. The germline V gene has CDR1 KGHSH and CDR2 LQKENI. The V and J ends lost 3 bases and 2 bases respectively, with 8 bases between them. The CDR3 is made up of 14 amino acids. This record belongs to a study of T cell responses to AZD1222 COVID-19 vaccine. Findings and caveats of the study: Repertoires were obtained solely post-peak T cell response.

Source: peripheral blood, taken on day 0 of MenACWY control vaccination. The chain joins TRBV18 to TRBJ1-3; unclear D gene. This TCR derives from an adult in good health. For the CDR3, the DNA is TGTGCCAGCTCACCGACCAACGCTGGAAACACCATATATTTT. It specifies CASSPTNAGNTIYF.